The present T cell receptor beta chain was sequenced within a study of T cells after somatic rescue of genetic block. The method was immunoSEQ multiplex PCR; TCRdb's version includes in-frame clones alone and lacks a portion of them. The sample records 110,000 or so clones, 75% to 95% being singletons. Trimming at V came to 5 bases and at J to 4 bases, leaving 5 bases not matched to a gene. The CDR3 runs to 16 residues. Germline CDR1 and CDR2: LNHDA and SQIVND (reference sequence). The TCR was taken from a woman aged 18-35 years. Material for sequencing was peripheral blood mononuclear cells (PBMCs). V gene TRBV19 combines with J gene TRBJ2-3; TRBD2 matches at 14 bases. The CDR3 spells CASSPQTSGGADTQYF. Written as DNA, the CDR3 is TGTGCCAGTAGTCCCCAGACTAGCGGGGGGGCAGATACGCAGTATTTT.